This TCR beta chain came from a study of blood T cells in healthy people across ages. General study findings and limits: Fewer expanded clones and more diversity marked long-lived versus aged donors.

This clonotype was observed a handful of times. Its antigen is not identified. The ends were cut back, 3 bases at V and 7 bases at J, with 7 bases in the middle. The CDR3 has 10 residues. Germline-derived CDR1 and CDR2 are SQVTM and ANQGSEA. Combining a sample-barcoded 5' primer with a J-beta primer mix, a second PCR ran for roughly 7 to 11 cycles. TCRdb reprocessed the 5' RACE reads via MiXCR and lists one record per CDR3 protein. Of about 1 million distinct CDR3 sequences listed, almost 25% were seen once; the top ten hold less than 0.85%. Separately, the same data were catalogued under a study of T cells of mothers and their children.

The clonotype comes from a girl aged 2 to 9 in good health. This chain connects TRBV29-1 to TRBJ2-7; D is ambiguous. Sequencing input: blood. The CDR3 DNA reads as TGCAGCGTTGATCTGGGAGAGCAGTACTTC. Translated, it gives CSVDLGEQYF.